This TCR beta chain was recorded in a study of CD8+CD57+ T cells in acquired aplastic anemia. Turning to the study itself: Sorted CD4+ and CD8+ cells yielded about 3.1 ug of DNA on average. Broader study findings: Significance was not reached for CD8+ Simpson's diversity between patients and controls.

A word on this clonotype: Its antigen is currently unknown.

V was pared by 5 bases and J by 0 bases, with 4 bases between. The CDR3 runs to 13 residues. Per the germline V gene, CDR1 is LNHNV and CDR2 is YYDKDF (reference sequence). Sequenced patients had shown CD8+CD57+ cell expansion by flow cytometry. Severe acquired aplastic anemia was present in all patients. Both TCR beta VDJ combination and CDR3 sequence profiling were carried out. Genomic DNA was the template for this profiling. TCRdb fed the reads into MiXCR, producing one record per CDR3 protein. The table has some 200,000 distinct CDR3 sequences, less than 75% seen once. The rearrangement links TRBV15 to TRBJ2-2; D gene uncertain. The source is a human donor with aplastic anemia. Sequences were obtained from sorted CD4+, CD8+, or CD8+CD57+ T cells (not recorded which) from PBMCs. The CDR3 reads CATSPANTGELFF. The CDR3 nucleotides are TGTGCCACCAGCCCAGCGAACACCGGGGAGCTGTTTTTT. Combining the CDR3 with reference TRBV15 and TRBJ2-2 gives the whole variable domain DAMVIQNPRYQVTQFGKPVTLSCSQTLNHNVMYWYQQKSSQAPKLLFHYYDKDFNNEADTPDNFQSRRPNTSFCFLDIRSPGLGDTAMYLCATSPANTGELFFGEGSRLTVL.